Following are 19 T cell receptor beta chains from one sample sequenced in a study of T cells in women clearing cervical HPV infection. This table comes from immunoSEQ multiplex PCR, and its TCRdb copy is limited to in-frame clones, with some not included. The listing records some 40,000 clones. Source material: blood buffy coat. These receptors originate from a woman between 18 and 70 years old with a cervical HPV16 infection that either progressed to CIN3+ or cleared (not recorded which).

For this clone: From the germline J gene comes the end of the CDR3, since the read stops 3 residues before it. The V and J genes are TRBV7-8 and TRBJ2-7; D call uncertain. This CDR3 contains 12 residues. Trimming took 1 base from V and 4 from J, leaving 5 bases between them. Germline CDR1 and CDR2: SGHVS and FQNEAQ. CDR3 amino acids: CASSLGAYEQYF. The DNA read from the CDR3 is TGTGCCAGCAGCTTAGGGGCTTACGAG.

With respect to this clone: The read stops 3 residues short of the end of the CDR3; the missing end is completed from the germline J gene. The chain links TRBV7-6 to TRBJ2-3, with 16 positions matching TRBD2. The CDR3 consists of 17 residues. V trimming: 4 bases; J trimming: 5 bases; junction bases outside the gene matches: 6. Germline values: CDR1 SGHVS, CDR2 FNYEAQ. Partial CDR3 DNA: TGTGCCAGCAGCTCCCTAGGGACTAGCGGGGGGGGAGATACG. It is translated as CASSSLGTSGGGDT. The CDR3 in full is CASSSLGTSGGGDTQYF.

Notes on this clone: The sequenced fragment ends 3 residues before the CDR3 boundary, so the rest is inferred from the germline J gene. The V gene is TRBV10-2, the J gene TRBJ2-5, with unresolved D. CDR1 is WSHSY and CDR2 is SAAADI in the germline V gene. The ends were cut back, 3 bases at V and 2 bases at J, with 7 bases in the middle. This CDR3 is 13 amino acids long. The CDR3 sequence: CASSEVHQETQYF. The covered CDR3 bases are TGCGCCAGCAGTGAAGTACATCAAGAGACC.

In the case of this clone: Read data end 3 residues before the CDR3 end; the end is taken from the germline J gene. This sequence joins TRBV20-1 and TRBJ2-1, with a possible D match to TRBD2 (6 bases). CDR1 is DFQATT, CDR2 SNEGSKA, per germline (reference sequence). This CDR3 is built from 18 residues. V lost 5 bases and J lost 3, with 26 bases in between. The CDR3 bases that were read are TGCAGTGCTTCCCGCCACTTGGCGGGGCTCCTTCGCTACAATGAG. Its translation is CSASRHLAGLLRYNE. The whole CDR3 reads CSASRHLAGLLRYNEQFF.

CDR3: CASSEGQDSNQPQHF. CDR3 DNA (partial): TGTGCCAGCAGTGAAGGACAGGATAGCAATCAGCCC. The chain carries TRBV6-1 and TRBJ1-5, with TRBD1 as a possible D gene (6 bases). The CDR3 goes on 3 residues after the read ends, and that part is filled in from the germline J gene. CDR3 length equals 15 residues. Trimming pared 1 base from V and 0 bases from J, leaving 7 bases between. Germline V gene lookup returns CDR1 MNHNS and CDR2 SASEGT.

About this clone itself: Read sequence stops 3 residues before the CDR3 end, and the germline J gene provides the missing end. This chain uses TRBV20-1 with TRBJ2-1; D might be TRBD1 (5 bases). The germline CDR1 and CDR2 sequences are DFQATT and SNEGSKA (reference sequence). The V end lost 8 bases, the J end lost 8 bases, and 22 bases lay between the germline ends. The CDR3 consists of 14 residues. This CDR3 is CSSPGHGRGDEQFF. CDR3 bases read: TGCAGTTCCCCCGGACACGGACGTGGGGATGAG.

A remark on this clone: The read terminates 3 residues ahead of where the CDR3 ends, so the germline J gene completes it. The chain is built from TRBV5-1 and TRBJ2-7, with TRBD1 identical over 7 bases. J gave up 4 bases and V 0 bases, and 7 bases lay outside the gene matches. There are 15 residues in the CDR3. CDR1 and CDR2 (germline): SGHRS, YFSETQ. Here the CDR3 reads CASSLASTGKYEQYF. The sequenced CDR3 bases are TGCGCCAGCAGCTTGGCCTCGACAGGGAAATACGAG.

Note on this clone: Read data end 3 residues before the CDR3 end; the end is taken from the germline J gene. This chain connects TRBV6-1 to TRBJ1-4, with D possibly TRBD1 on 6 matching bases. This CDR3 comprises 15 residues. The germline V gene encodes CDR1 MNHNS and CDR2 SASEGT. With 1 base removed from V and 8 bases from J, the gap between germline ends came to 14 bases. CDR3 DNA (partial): TGTGCCAGCAGTGAAGGTGGGGGCTGGTTAGAAAAA. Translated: CASSEGGGWLEK. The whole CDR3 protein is CASSEGGGWLEKLFF.

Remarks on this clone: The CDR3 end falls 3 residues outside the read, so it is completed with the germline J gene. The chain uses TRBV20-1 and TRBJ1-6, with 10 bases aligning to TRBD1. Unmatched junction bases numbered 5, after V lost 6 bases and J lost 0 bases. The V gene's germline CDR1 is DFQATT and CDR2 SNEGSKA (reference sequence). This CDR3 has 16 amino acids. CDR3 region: CSAPGQGSSYNSPLHF. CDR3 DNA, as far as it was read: TGCAGTGCCCCGGGACAGGGGAGCTCCTATAATTCACCC.

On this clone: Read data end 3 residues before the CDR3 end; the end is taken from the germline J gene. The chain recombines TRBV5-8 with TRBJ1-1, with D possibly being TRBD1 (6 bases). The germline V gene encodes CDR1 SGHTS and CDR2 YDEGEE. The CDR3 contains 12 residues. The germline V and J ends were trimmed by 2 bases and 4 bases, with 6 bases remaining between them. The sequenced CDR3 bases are TGTGCCAGCAGCTTCAGGGGCACTGAA. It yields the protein CASSFRGTE. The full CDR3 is CASSFRGTEAFF. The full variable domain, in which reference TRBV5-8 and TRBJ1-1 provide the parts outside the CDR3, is EAGVTQSPTHLIKTRGQQATLRCSPISGHTSVYWYQQALGLGLQFLLWYDEGEERNRGNFPPRFSGRQFPNYSSELNVNALELEDSALYLCASSFRGTEAFFGQGTRLTVV.

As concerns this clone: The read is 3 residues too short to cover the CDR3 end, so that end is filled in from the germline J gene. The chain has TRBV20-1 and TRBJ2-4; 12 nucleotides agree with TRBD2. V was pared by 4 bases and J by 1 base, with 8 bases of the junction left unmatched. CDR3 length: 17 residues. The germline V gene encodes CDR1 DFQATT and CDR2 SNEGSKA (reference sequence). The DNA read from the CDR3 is TGCAGTGCTACCGGGACTAGCGGGTGGGGGGCCAAAAACATT. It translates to CSATGTSGWGAKNI. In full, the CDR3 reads CSATGTSGWGAKNIQYF.

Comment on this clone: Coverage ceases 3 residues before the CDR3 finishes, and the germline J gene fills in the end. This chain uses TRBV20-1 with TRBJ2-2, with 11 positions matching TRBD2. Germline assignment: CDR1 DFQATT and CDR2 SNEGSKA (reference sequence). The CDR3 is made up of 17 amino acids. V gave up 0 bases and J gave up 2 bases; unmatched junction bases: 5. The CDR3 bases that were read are TGCAGTGCTAGAGACCCGCTAGCGGGGGGAAACACCGGGGAG. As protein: CSARDPLAGGNTGE. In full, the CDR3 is CSARDPLAGGNTGELFF.

The sequenced CDR3 bases are TGTGCCAGCAGTTCAACCTCTCTCGGGTTTGGGGAG. Protein sequence: CASSSTSLGFGE. The CDR3 in full is CASSSTSLGFGELFF. V is TRBV27 and J is TRBJ2-2, with D hard to call. The read comes to an end 3 residues before the CDR3 does, leaving the germline J gene to fill in the end. This CDR3 has 15 residues. Germline V gives CDR1 MNHEY, CDR2 SMNVEV (reference sequence). Trimming took off 4 bases at V and 8 bases at J, with 17 bases between the two ends.

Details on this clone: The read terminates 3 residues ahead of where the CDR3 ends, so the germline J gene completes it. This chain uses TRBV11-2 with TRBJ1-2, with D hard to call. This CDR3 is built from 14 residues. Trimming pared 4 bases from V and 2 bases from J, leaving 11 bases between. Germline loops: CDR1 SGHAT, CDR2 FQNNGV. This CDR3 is CASSSRLTNYGYTF. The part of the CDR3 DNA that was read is TGTGCCAGCAGCTCCCGACTGACGAACTATGGC.

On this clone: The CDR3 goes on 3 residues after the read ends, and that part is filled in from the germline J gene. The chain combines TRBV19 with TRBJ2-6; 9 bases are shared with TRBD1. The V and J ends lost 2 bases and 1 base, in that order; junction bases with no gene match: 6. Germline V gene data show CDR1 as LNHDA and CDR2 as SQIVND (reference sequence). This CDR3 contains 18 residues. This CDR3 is CASSIPGQGYSGANVLTF. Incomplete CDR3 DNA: TGTGCCAGTAGTATACCCGGACAGGGGTATTCTGGGGCCAACGTC.

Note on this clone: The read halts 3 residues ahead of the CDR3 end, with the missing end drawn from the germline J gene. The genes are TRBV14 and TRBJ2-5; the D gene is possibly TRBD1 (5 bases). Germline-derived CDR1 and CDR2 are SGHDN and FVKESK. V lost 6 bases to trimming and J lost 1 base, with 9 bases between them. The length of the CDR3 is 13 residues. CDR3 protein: CASRLQVQETQYF. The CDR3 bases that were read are TGTGCCAGCAGGTTACAGGTCCAAGAGACC.

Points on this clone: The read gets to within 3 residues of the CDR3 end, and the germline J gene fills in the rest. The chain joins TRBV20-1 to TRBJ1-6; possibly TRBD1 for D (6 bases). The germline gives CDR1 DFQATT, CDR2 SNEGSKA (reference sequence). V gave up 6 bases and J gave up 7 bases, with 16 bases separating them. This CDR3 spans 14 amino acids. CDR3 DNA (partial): TGCAGTGCCCGAGGGGGGGATAGGAATTCACCC. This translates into CSARGGDRNSP. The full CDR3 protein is CSARGGDRNSPLHF.

The CDR3 sequence: CASSEVGLNTEAFF. CDR3 bases read: TGTGCCAGCAGTGAAGTCGGGTTGAACACTGAA. The J gene is TRBJ1-1, the V gene TRBV2; D remains unclear. From the germline J gene comes the end of the CDR3, since the read stops 3 residues before it. The CDR3 sequence is 14 residues long. Germline CDR1 reads SNHLY; CDR2 reads FYNNEI. The V gene lost 1 base and the J gene lost 0 bases, with 6 bases spanning the gap.

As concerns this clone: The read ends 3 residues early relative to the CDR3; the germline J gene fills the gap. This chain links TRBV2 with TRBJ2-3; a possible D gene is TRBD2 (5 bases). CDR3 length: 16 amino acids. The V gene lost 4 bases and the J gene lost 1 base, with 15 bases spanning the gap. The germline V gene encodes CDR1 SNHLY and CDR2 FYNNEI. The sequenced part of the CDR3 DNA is TGTGCCAGCAGTGCGGGGTCGTGGGCCCGCACAGATACG. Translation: CASSAGSWARTDT. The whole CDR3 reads CASSAGSWARTDTQYF.